The present T cell receptor (beta chain) was sequenced within a study of blood T cell repertoires in COVID-19. Clones were read by immunoSEQ multiplex PCR, and TCRdb kept only the in-frame ones, dropping some. The table records under 200,000 clones, more than 85% of them present only once. The CDR3 consists of 15 residues. Per germline, CDR1 SGHTA and CDR2 FQGTGA. Trimming stripped 1 base from V and 6 bases from J, with 15 bases between. The chain has TRBV7-3 and TRBJ1-2; D might be TRBD1 (5 bases). Sequencing input: peripheral blood. The receptor's source is a man aged 45-60 years with acute or convalescent COVID-19. DNA of the CDR3: TGTGCCAGCAGCTTAATGGGAGGGGTCAGGGATGGCTACACCTTC. Translation: CASSLMGGVRDGYTF.